This T cell receptor beta chain was captured in a study of ipilimumab plus nivolumab after autologous stem cell transplantation. Study-wide context: Patients received a median of roughly five ipilimumab and 8 or 9 nivolumab doses. The myeloma group: high-risk transplant-naive, or relapse within 3 years after first autologous transplant.

Assay used: immunoSEQ multiplex PCR; TCRdb lists only in-frame clones, some missing. The sample lists roughly 40,000 clones, around 92% occurring once. Trimming removed 4 bases at V and 0 bases at J, with 14 bases between. The CDR3 runs 16 residues. Germline V CDR1 and CDR2: SGHRS, YFSETQ. This clone was counted a few times. Checkpoint therapy with ipilimumab 1 mg/kg began 14 to 28 days after transplant. The chain recombines TRBV5-1 with TRBJ2-1; unclear D gene. This sequence was found in a male donor with multiple myeloma. Sequences were derived from PBMCs, sampled in a trial of ipilimumab plus nivolumab as post-transplant consolidation. The CDR3 nucleotides are TGCGCCAGCAGCCTCAGTGGGCCTAGCTCCTACAATGAGCAGTTCTTC. Its translation is CASSLSGPSSYNEQFF.